A single sample is the source of the 25 T cell receptor beta chains below, sequenced in a study of radiation and T cells in renal cell carcinoma (dated by TCRdb to the early 2020s). The time point label of this sample denotes: blood 4 weeks post-SBRT, at nephrectomy. Reading the label with the study, this specimen's treatment or condition is: 15 Gy SBRT to primary tumor, nephrectomy 4 weeks later. The library was generated by the immunoSEQ multiplex PCR assay. The clones in this table, taken by TCRdb from immuneACCESS, are in-frame only. Not every clone is retained; where verified, under half of the shortfall comes from an unresolved V gene, and the cause of the rest is unknown. The sample contains around 100,000 clones, around 80% of them found a single time. The ten largest clonotypes hold approximately 7.7% of the sample. The starting material was blood, obtained from a patient whose treatment included radiotherapy and nephrectomy. The receptors come from a man aged 60-69 years with renal cell carcinoma.

The rearrangement links TRBV6-5 to TRBJ1-5, with 7 bases aligning to TRBD1. J gave up 2 bases and V 4 bases, and 8 bases lay outside the gene matches. The CDR3 contains 16 residues. Per germline, CDR1 MNHEY and CDR2 SVGAGI. The chain's CDR3 is CASSSTGFVGNQPQHF. The CDR3 DNA is TGTGCCAGCAGTTCGACAGGGTTCGTTGGCAATCAGCCCCAGCATTTT.

This clone was picked up one time. The V call is TRBV9, the J call TRBJ2-3; no clear D. V was cut by 4 bases and J by 10 bases, with 13 bases left in between. There are 12 residues in the CDR3. Germline-derived CDR1 and CDR2 are SGDLS and YYNGEE. Written as DNA, the CDR3 is TGTGCCAGCAGCCCACGTAGCCTCCCGCAGTATTTT. It specifies CASSPRSLPQYF.

This clone was observed once. The rearrangement links TRBV28 to TRBJ2-7; tentatively, D is TRBD2 (5 bases). CDR3 length: 16 amino acids. CDR1 and CDR2 (germline): MDHEN, SYDVKM. The ends were cut back, 2 bases at V and 0 bases at J, with 14 bases in the middle. The CDR3 loop reads CASSLVASSLSYEQYF. CDR3 sequence (DNA): TGTGCCAGCAGTTTAGTAGCGAGTTCCCTCTCCTACGAGCAGTACTTC.

V is TRBV28 and J is TRBJ1-5; D unresolved. Germline-derived CDR1 and CDR2 are MDHEN and SYDVKM. The CDR3 has 14 residues. The V end lost 6 bases, the J end lost 0 bases, and 9 bases lay between the germline ends. The CDR3 DNA reads TGTGCCAGCAGCGCGGGCCATAGCAATCAGCCCCAGCATTTT. This codes for CASSAGHSNQPQHF.

This chain joins TRBV29-1 and TRBJ2-1; 8 nucleotides line up with TRBD2. The CDR3 runs to 17 residues. Germline values: CDR1 SQVTM, CDR2 ANQGSEA. V trimming: 3 bases; J trimming: 7 bases; junction bases outside the gene matches: 17. CDR3 in DNA: TGCAGCGTTGATTTTGGGACTCGAGCGGGAGTGAGTAATGAGCAGTTCTTC. It codes for CSVDFGTRAGVSNEQFF.

V is TRBV6-5 and J is TRBJ1-2, with 7 bases identical to TRBD1. Trimming removed 6 bases from V and 2 bases from J; junction bases left unmatched: 3. The CDR3 extends over 13 amino acids. Germline assignment: CDR1 MNHEY and CDR2 SVGAGI. The CDR3 DNA follows: TGTGCCAGCAGATGGGACAGCAACTATGGCTACACCTTC. Translated, it gives CASRWDSNYGYTF.

The J gene is TRBJ2-1, the V gene TRBV11-3, with D possibly being TRBD2 (5 bases). V gave up 5 bases and J gave up 9 bases, with 26 bases separating them. Germline-derived CDR1 and CDR2 are SGHNT and YENEEA. This CDR3 is 17 amino acids long. The CDR3 nucleotides read TGTGCCAGCAGCCTCTTACGATGGGGTCTAGAGGAGGTTGAGCAGTTCTTC. Translation: CASSLLRWGLEEVEQFF.

This chain uses TRBV27 with TRBJ2-7; TRBD1 or TRBD2 may be the D gene (6 bases each). Between the trimmed V and J ends, which lost 6 bases and 4 bases, there was a span of 19 bases. Germline CDR1 MNHEY, CDR2 SMNVEV (reference sequence). The CDR3 runs 15 residues. For the CDR3, the DNA is TGTGCCAGCAGCCAGACAGGAATGGAGGGGTACGAGCAGTACTTC. Protein: CASSQTGMEGYEQYF.

The chain uses TRBV5-1 and TRBJ1-2; D may be TRBD1 (5 bases). V lost 4 bases and J 1 base, leaving 17 bases between the germline ends. Germline loops: CDR1 SGHRS, CDR2 YFSETQ. The CDR3 contains 16 residues. The CDR3 DNA reads as TGCGCCAGCAGCCCAGACAGTGGCGGCCTTAACTATGGCTACACCTTC. Its translation is CASSPDSGGLNYGYTF.

This chain uses TRBV5-4 with TRBJ2-1, with a possible D match to TRBD1 (5 bases). The germline gives CDR1 SGHNT, CDR2 YYREEE (reference sequence). CDR3 length: 13 amino acids. Deletions cut 0 bases from V and 8 bases from J, with 9 bases between. DNA of the CDR3: TGTGCCAGCAGCTTGGGGGGCAGGGATGAGCAGTTCTTC. It translates to CASSLGGRDEQFF.

The CDR3 sequence: CASSQVAPGGYTF. CDR3 bases: TGCGCCAGCAGCCAAGTTGCCCCGGGTGGCTACACCTTC. This sequence joins TRBV4-1 and TRBJ1-2; D is undetermined. In germline, CDR1 is MGHRA, CDR2 YSYEKL. V shed 1 base and J shed 7 bases, with 10 bases lying between them. The CDR3 is 13 amino acids.

V is TRBV27 and J is TRBJ2-3; D unresolved. The CDR3 contains 17 residues. From germline, CDR1 is MNHEY and CDR2 SMNVEV (reference sequence). Trimming removed 2 bases from V and 6 bases from J, with 21 bases in between. The CDR3 bases are TGTGCCAGCAGTTTAAGAGCACTAAACGGTCGTTCTGATACGCAGTATTTT. Translation: CASSLRALNGRSDTQYF.

The chain carries TRBV10-1 and TRBJ1-1; the D gene is possibly TRBD1 (5 bases). V dropped 2 bases and J dropped 1 base, with 11 bases sitting between them. The CDR3 sequence is 15 residues long. Germline-derived CDR1 and CDR2 are WNHNN and SYGVQD (reference sequence). CDR3 loop: CASSEGGKGNTEAFF. CDR3 DNA sequence: TGCGCCAGCAGTGAGGGGGGGAAGGGGAACACTGAAGCTTTCTTT.

This clone was found a few times. The chain recombines TRBV5-1 with TRBJ2-2, with D tentatively TRBD1 or TRBD2 (5 bases each). The CDR3 is made up of 15 amino acids. Trimming cost V 5 bases and J 4 bases, with 15 bases left between them. Germline values: CDR1 SGHRS, CDR2 YFSETQ. CDR3 in amino acids: CASRSTSGTTGELFF. As DNA, the CDR3 is TGCGCCAGCAGGTCGACTTCCGGGACCACCGGGGAGCTGTTTTTT.

This clone appeared a single time. This chain uses TRBV12-5 with TRBJ2-1, with D maybe TRBD1 (5 bases). Germline CDR1 is LGHNT and CDR2 is FRNRAP. Trimming shortened V by 3 bases and J by 4 bases, and 16 bases separated the two germline ends. The CDR3 covers 16 residues. CDR3 sequence: CASGFDQTEDYNEQFF. In DNA form, the CDR3 reads TGTGCTAGTGGTTTTGACCAGACAGAGGATTACAATGAGCAGTTCTTC.

This chain joins TRBV18 and TRBJ1-4; D is unresolved. The CDR3 has 14 residues. V lost 2 bases to trimming and J lost 4 bases, with 8 bases between them. Germline lookup yields CDR1 KGHSH and CDR2 LQKENI. Here the CDR3 reads CASSPIRSNEKLFF. The CDR3 DNA sequence: TGTGCCAGCTCACCAATACGGAGTAATGAAAAACTGTTTTTT.

The genes are TRBV15 and TRBJ2-7; D ambiguous. Looked up from germline, CDR1 is LNHNV and CDR2 is YYDKDF (reference sequence). The germline V and J ends were trimmed by 0 bases and 2 bases, with 5 bases remaining between them. CDR3 length: 13 amino acids. The CDR3 reads CATSRDKTYEQYF. The DNA of the CDR3 is TGTGCCACCAGCAGAGACAAGACCTACGAGCAGTACTTC. The full variable domain, in which reference TRBV15 and TRBJ2-7 provide the parts outside the CDR3, is DAMVIQNPRYQVTQFGKPVTLSCSQTLNHNVMYWYQQKSSQAPKLLFHYYDKDFNNEADTPDNFQSRRPNTSFCFLDIRSPGLGDTAMYLCATSRDKTYEQYFGPGTRLTVT.

J is TRBJ2-3 and V is TRBV6-1; D call uncertain. The CDR3 totals 12 residues. Between the trimmed V and J ends, which lost 6 bases and 3 bases, there was a span of 7 bases. The germline CDR1 and CDR2 sequences are MNHNS and SASEGT. CDR3 region: CASSWVTDTQYF. Here the CDR3 DNA reads TGTGCCAGCAGCTGGGTAACAGATACGCAGTATTTT.

The chain carries TRBV7-9 and TRBJ2-7, with 9 bases that match TRBD1. Trimming at V came to 8 bases and at J to 2 bases, leaving 4 bases not matched to a gene. There are 13 residues in the CDR3. The germline V gene encodes CDR1 SEHNR and CDR2 FQNEAQ (reference sequence). CDR3 protein: CASSDRGPYEQYF. The CDR3 region has the DNA TGTGCCAGCTCGGACAGGGGTCCCTACGAGCAGTACTTC.

The chain carries TRBV14 and TRBJ2-1; D unresolved. The length of the CDR3 is 13 residues. The V and J ends lost 0 bases and 5 bases respectively, with 5 bases between them. The germline V gene has CDR1 SGHDN and CDR2 FVKESK. The CDR3 here is CASSQDLDNEQFF. The CDR3, as DNA: TGTGCCAGCAGCCAAGATCTGGACAATGAGCAGTTCTTC.

The count of this clone is one. The V gene is TRBV14, the J gene TRBJ2-7; D remains unclear. This CDR3 has 13 residues. V dropped 1 base and J dropped 3 bases, with 7 bases sitting between them. In germline, CDR1 is SGHDN, CDR2 FVKESK. CDR3: CASSQGRHYEQYF. Written as DNA, the CDR3 is TGTGCCAGCAGCCAAGGTCGGCACTACGAGCAGTACTTC. Full variable domain (remainder filled in from reference TRBV14 and TRBJ2-7): EAGVTQFPSHSVIEKGQTVTLRCDPISGHDNLYWYRRVMGKEIKFLLHFVKESKQDESGMPNNRFLAERTGGTYSTLKVQPAELEDSGVYFCASSQGRHYEQYFGPGTRLTVT.

The J gene is TRBJ2-7, the V gene TRBV11-2, with TRBD1 as a possible D gene (5 bases). V was clipped by 5 bases and J by 3 bases, with 20 bases between them. From germline, CDR1 is SGHAT and CDR2 FQNNGV. This CDR3 region has 16 residues. CDR3 sequence: CASSINGAEIYYEQYF. CDR3 nucleotide sequence: TGTGCCAGCAGCATCAATGGGGCAGAAATTTACTACGAGCAGTACTTC.

The chain carries TRBV11-2 and TRBJ2-7; D could derive from TRBD1 or TRBD2 (5 bases each). Germline CDR1 is SGHAT and CDR2 is FQNNGV. The CDR3 loop spans 14 amino acids. V lost 1 base to trimming and J lost 6 bases, with 13 bases between them. CDR3 region: CASSLVGGSSEQYF. The CDR3 DNA sequence: TGTGCCAGCAGCTTAGTTGGGGGTTCTAGCGAGCAGTACTTC. Using reference TRBV11-2 and TRBJ2-7 for the parts outside the CDR3, the full variable domain is EAGVAQSPRYKIIEKRQSVAFWCNPISGHATLYWYQQILGQGPKLLIQFQNNGVVDDSQLPKDRFSAERLKGVDSTLKIQPAKLEDSAVYLCASSLVGGSSEQYFGPGTRLTVT.

This chain joins TRBV5-1 and TRBJ2-1, with a weak D call TRBD2 (6 bases). Germline CDR1 SGHRS, CDR2 YFSETQ. The V gene lost 7 bases and the J gene lost 4 bases, with 15 bases spanning the gap. This CDR3 region has 14 residues. The chain's CDR3 is CASGGTRGYNEQFF. CDR3 DNA sequence: TGCGCCAGCGGAGGGACGAGGGGTTACAATGAGCAGTTCTTC.

The chain links TRBV10-2 to TRBJ2-3; the match to TRBD2 covers 11 bases. Trimming removed 6 bases from V and 6 bases from J; junction bases left unmatched: 11. This CDR3 has 16 amino acids. Germline V gene data show CDR1 as WSHSY and CDR2 as SAAADI. In nucleotides, the CDR3 is TGCGCCAGCAGGGTTACTAGCGGGAGTAGGGAGGATACGCAGTATTTT. Translated: CASRVTSGSREDTQYF.